The 23 T cell receptor beta chains below all came from one sample that was sequenced in a study of human T cells and chemical hapten exposure (dated by TCRdb to about 2021). Libraries were made using RACE. Reads for this sample came from a NextSeq 500. TCRdb reprocessed the public reads (quality trimming at Q25 with fastp, clone calling with MiXCR) and kept in-frame beta chains. Entries that share a CDR3 protein sequence are merged under the most common genes and DNA. The sample data list some 120,000 distinct CDR3 sequences, and 9% to 13% of these were observed just once. 1.4% of the sample rests with the top ten. The sample's time point label is to be understood as: patch test 1, 2 weeks after DPC sensitization. Interpreted using the paper, the treatment or condition label stands for: therapeutic diphenylcyclopropenone sensitization with weekly scalp DPC. The sample was whole blood, taken in connection with sensitization to the hapten diphenylcyclopropenone (DPC). Receptors were obtained from a woman between 50 and 59 years old with alopecia areata. Some clones in this sample may be carry-over from other donors' samples.

This clonotype was detected only a few times. The CDR3 DNA follows: TGTGCCAGCAGCTTAGAACTAGGGGGGAATGAGCAGTTCTTC. Protein sequence: CASSLELGGNEQFF. The chain employs TRBV7-2 and TRBJ2-1, with D perhaps matching TRBD1 or TRBD2 (6 bases each). Germline lookup yields CDR1 SGHTA and CDR2 FQGNSA. V lost 1 base and J 7 bases, leaving 11 bases between the germline ends. The CDR3 is made up of 14 amino acids.

The sample holds many counts of this clonotype. This sequence joins TRBV5-1 and TRBJ2-3; TRBD1 agrees at 7 bases. This CDR3 has 16 amino acids. CDR1 and CDR2 (germline): SGHRS, YFSETQ. V lost 2 bases to trimming and J lost 0 bases; unmatched junction nucleotides: 6. CDR3 sequence: CASSFDGTDSTDTQYF. CDR3 in DNA: TGCGCCAGCAGCTTCGACGGGACAGATAGCACAGATACGCAGTATTTT.

This clonotype came up many times. The rearrangement joins TRBV7-2 to TRBJ2-7; no clear D gene. The CDR3 consists of 13 residues. Trimming took off 1 base at V and 6 bases at J, with 10 bases between the two ends. The germline V gene encodes CDR1 SGHTA and CDR2 FQGNSA. CDR3 region: CASSLVGWAEQYF. CDR3 nucleotides: TGTGCCAGCAGCTTAGTGGGATGGGCCGAGCAGTACTTC.

This clonotype has at least ten counts. The chain couples TRBV6-6 to TRBJ1-5; TRBD1 might be the D (5 bases). The CDR3 is made up of 18 amino acids. Trimming shortened V by 6 bases and J by 0 bases, and 21 bases separated the two germline ends. Germline loops: CDR1 MNHNY, CDR2 SVGAGI (reference sequence). As DNA, the CDR3 is TGTGCCAGCAGCCCAGGGACCCGACAGCTATATAGCAATCAGCCCCAGCATTTT. Residues: CASSPGTRQLYSNQPQHF.

This sequence joins TRBV9 and TRBJ2-7; D is unclear. The length of the CDR3 is 14 residues. Trimming left V 5 bases short and J 2 bases short, with 14 bases between. Per germline, CDR1 SGDLS and CDR2 YYNGEE. CDR3 residues: CASSPQVGTYEQYF. DNA of the CDR3: TGTGCCAGCAGTCCCCAAGTGGGAACCTACGAGCAGTACTTC.

A few counts support this clonotype. The chain recombines TRBV12-3 or TRBV12-4 with TRBJ2-1; the match to TRBD2 covers 8 bases. V was clipped by 10 bases and J by 0 bases; unmatched bases: 8. There are 15 residues in the CDR3. In DNA, the CDR3 is TGTGCCACCCGGGGGGGAGGGGTCTCCTACAATGAGCAGTTCTTC. This codes for CATRGGGVSYNEQFF.

Many counts were recorded for this clonotype. The chain has TRBV6-2 or TRBV6-3 and TRBJ2-2; D not certain. Between the trimmed V and J ends, which lost 7 bases and 3 bases, there was a span of 12 bases. The CDR3 contains 14 residues. The germline V gene has CDR1 MNHEY and CDR2 SVGEGT. The CDR3 here is CASTLLGYTGELFF. CDR3 coding DNA: TGTGCCAGCACCTTACTCGGCTACACCGGGGAGCTGTTTTTT.

V usage is TRBV29-1 and J usage is TRBJ2-4, with TRBD2 matching 7 bases. The germline V gene encodes CDR1 SQVTM and CDR2 ANQGSEA. The CDR3 length is 12 residues. V lost 6 bases and J lost 5; bases outside the gene matches: 4. This CDR3 is CSVAGNQNIQYF. The CDR3 DNA follows: TGCAGCGTAGCGGGAAACCAAAACATTCAGTACTTC.

This clonotype was counted ten times or more. The chain carries TRBV20-1 and TRBJ2-1; a possible D gene is TRBD1 (6 bases). The CDR3 runs to 13 residues. Germline V CDR1 and CDR2: DFQATT, SNEGSKA (reference sequence). Trimming left V 5 bases short and J 2 bases short, with 10 bases between. The CDR3 sequence is CSAPTGAYNEQFF. The CDR3 region has the DNA TGCAGTGCTCCGACAGGCGCCTACAATGAGCAGTTCTTC.

The CDR3 sequence is CASGPGLRSYEQYF. As DNA, the CDR3 is TGTGCCAGCGGACCAGGGCTTCGATCCTACGAGCAGTACTTC. V is TRBV6-5 and J is TRBJ2-7, with D tentatively TRBD1 (5 bases). This CDR3 has 14 amino acids. Trimming removed 8 bases at V and 1 base at J, with 15 bases between. Germline V lookup: CDR1 MNHEY, CDR2 SVGAGI.

This clonotype was found a few times. The chain carries TRBV7-2 and TRBJ1-2; possible D gene TRBD1, 5 bases. The germline V gene has CDR1 SGHTA and CDR2 FQGNSA. There are 14 residues in the CDR3. The V and J ends lost 4 bases and 4 bases respectively, with 13 bases between them. For the CDR3, the DNA is TGTGCCAGCAGCTACCTGGACAAAATCTATGGCTACACCTTC. It translates to CASSYLDKIYGYTF. The complete variable domain, with remaining parts taken from reference TRBV7-2 and TRBJ1-2, reads GAGVSQSPSNKVTEKGKDVELRCDPISGHTALYWYRQSLGQGLEFLIYFQGNSAPDKSGLPSDRFSAERTGGSVSTLTIQRTQQEDSAVYLCASSYLDKIYGYTFGSGTRLTVV.

This clonotype occurred many times. V and J are TRBV10-2 and TRBJ2-3; possibly TRBD1 or TRBD2 for D (5 bases each). V was pared by 6 bases and J by 0 bases, with 13 bases between. Germline lookup yields CDR1 WSHSY and CDR2 SAAADI. The CDR3 is 15 residues long. CDR3 amino acids: CASSLTGTSTDTQYF. The CDR3, as DNA: TGCGCCAGCAGCCTGACCGGGACCAGCACAGATACGCAGTATTTT.

This clonotype was seen many times. The chain links TRBV7-6 to TRBJ2-7; no definite D call. The germline gives CDR1 SGHVS, CDR2 FNYEAQ. The CDR3 is 15 amino acids. V dropped 1 base and J dropped 2 bases, with 12 bases sitting between them. The CDR3 here is CASSLDFGPAYEQYF. The CDR3 bases are TGTGCCAGCAGCTTAGATTTCGGACCGGCCTACGAGCAGTACTTC.

Only one count was recorded for this clonotype. V gene TRBV14 combines with J gene TRBJ2-1; D gene ambiguous. This CDR3 comprises 15 residues. With 4 bases removed from V and 0 bases from J, the gap between germline ends came to 10 bases. Germline CDR1 SGHDN, CDR2 FVKESK. The CDR3: CASSPRPSSYNEQFF. In DNA form, the CDR3 reads TGTGCCAGCAGCCCTCGCCCAAGCTCCTACAATGAGCAGTTCTTC.

This clonotype was detected ten times or more. This rearrangement joins TRBV29-1 to TRBJ1-2; D might be TRBD1 (5 bases). Trimming took 4 bases from V and 9 from J, leaving 9 bases between them. Germline CDR1 SQVTM, CDR2 ANQGSEA. The CDR3 is 10 residues long. The CDR3 region has the DNA TGCAGCGTTGCCCAGGGAAGCTACACCTTC. Translation: CSVAQGSYTF.

The chain uses TRBV6-1 and TRBJ2-7; D might be TRBD2 (6 bases). The V gene lost 6 bases and the J gene lost 5 bases, with 17 bases spanning the gap. The germline gives CDR1 MNHNS, CDR2 SASEGT. This CDR3 has 14 residues. As DNA, the CDR3 is TGTGCCAGCAGACGGGACTGGGCCAATAACGAGCAGTACTTC. Its translation: CASRRDWANNEQYF.

CDR3: CAIRVGRNSATNEKLFF. In nucleotides, the CDR3 is TGTGCCATCAGGGTCGGACGGAACTCCGCAACTAATGAAAAACTGTTTTTT. The V and J genes are TRBV10-3 and TRBJ1-4; the D is unclear. The V and J ends lost 6 bases and 0 bases respectively, with 17 bases between them. CDR3 length equals 17 residues. Germline CDR1 ENHRY, CDR2 SYGVKD.

This clonotype occurred many times. The chain has TRBV18 and TRBJ2-6; 7 bases fit TRBD2. Germline loops: CDR1 KGHSH, CDR2 LQKENI. V dropped 2 bases and J dropped 0; count of bases not matched to a gene: 7. This CDR3 is 18 amino acids long. The CDR3 loop is CASSPSTGGFSGANVLTF. The DNA of the CDR3 is TGTGCCAGCTCACCATCAACGGGAGGTTTCTCTGGGGCCAACGTCCTGACTTTC.

This clonotype was counted a few times. The rearrangement uses TRBV7-6 and TRBJ1-1, with TRBD1 matching over 7 bases. V lost 5 bases, J lost 4 bases, and 4 bases stayed unmatched. Germline V gene data show CDR1 as SGHVS and CDR2 as FNYEAQ. This CDR3 has 13 residues. The CDR3 DNA reads TGTGCCAGCAGCGTAGGACAGGTCACTGAAGCTTTCTTT. Protein: CASSVGQVTEAFF.

The CDR3 DNA follows: TGTGCCAGCAGCTTTCCTGCGGGTACAGATACGCAGTATTTT. It is translated as CASSFPAGTDTQYF. V is TRBV7-2 and J is TRBJ2-3; possibly TRBD2 for D (5 bases). This CDR3 has 14 amino acids. Germline assignment: CDR1 SGHTA and CDR2 FQGNSA. V was clipped by 3 bases and J by 3 bases, with 10 bases between them.

The chain has TRBV5-1 and TRBJ2-2, with 9 bases fitting TRBD1. After removal of 0 bases from V and 1 base from J, the junction contained 1 base not matched to a gene. The CDR3 covers 16 residues. Germline CDR1 SGHRS, CDR2 YFSETQ. The CDR3: CASSLGTGVNTGELFF. The CDR3 bases are TGCGCCAGCAGCTTGGGGACAGGGGTGAACACCGGGGAGCTGTTTTTT.

This sequence joins TRBV7-6 and TRBJ2-2; 7 bases are a match to TRBD1. This CDR3 contains 15 residues. Germline-derived CDR1 and CDR2 are SGHVS and FNYEAQ. V was clipped by 5 bases and J by 1 base; unmatched bases: 4. CDR3 in amino acids: CASSRDSLNTGELFF. Here the CDR3 DNA reads TGTGCCAGCAGCCGGGACAGCCTGAACACCGGGGAGCTGTTTTTT.

This clonotype came up a few times. The genes are TRBV5-5 and TRBJ2-5, with 14 bases aligning to TRBD2. Germline CDR1 is SGHKS and CDR2 is YYEKEE (reference sequence). The V and J ends lost 3 bases and 4 bases, in that order; junction bases with no gene match: 5. There are 16 residues in the CDR3. CDR3 in amino acids: CASSWGLAGVGETQYF. As DNA, the CDR3 is TGTGCCAGCAGCTGGGGACTAGCGGGAGTCGGAGAGACCCAGTACTTC.